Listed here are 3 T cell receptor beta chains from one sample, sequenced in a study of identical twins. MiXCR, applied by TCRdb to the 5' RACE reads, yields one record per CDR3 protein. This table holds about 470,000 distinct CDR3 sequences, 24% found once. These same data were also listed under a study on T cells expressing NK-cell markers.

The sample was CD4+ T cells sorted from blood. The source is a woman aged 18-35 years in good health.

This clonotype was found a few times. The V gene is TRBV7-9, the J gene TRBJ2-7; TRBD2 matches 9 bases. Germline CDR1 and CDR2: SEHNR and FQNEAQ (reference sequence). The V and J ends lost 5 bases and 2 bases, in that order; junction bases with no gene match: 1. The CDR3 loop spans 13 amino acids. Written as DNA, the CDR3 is TGTGCCAGCAGCGCGGGGGGGCCCTACGAGCAGTACTTC. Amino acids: CASSAGGPYEQYF. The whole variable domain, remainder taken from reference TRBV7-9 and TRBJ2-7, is DTGVSQNPRHKITKRGQNVTFRCDPISEHNRLYWYRQTLGQGPEFLTYFQNEAQLEKSRLLSDRFSAERPKGSFSTLEIQRTEQGDSAMYLCASSAGGPYEQYFGPGTRLTVT.

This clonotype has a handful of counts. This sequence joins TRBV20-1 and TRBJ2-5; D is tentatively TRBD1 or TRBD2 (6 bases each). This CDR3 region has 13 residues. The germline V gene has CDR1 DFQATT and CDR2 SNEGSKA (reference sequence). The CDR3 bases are TGCCTTATGAGTGGCGGGACACAAGAGACCCAGTACTTC. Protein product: CLMSGGTQETQYF.

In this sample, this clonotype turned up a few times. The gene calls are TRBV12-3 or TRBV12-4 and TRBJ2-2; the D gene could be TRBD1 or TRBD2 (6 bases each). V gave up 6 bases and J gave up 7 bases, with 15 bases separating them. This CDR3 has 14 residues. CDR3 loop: CASSRGGIIGELFF. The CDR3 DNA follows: TGTGCCAGCAGCCGAGGGGGGATCATCGGGGAGCTGTTTTTT.